The sample holds many counts of the clone carrying this T cell receptor (beta chain). The antigen remains undetermined. An end of the junction differs from the germline gene, which may be a read error. This specimen belongs to a study of Graves' ophthalmopathy and Graves' hyperthyroidism. Study details: Investigators collected peripheral blood at initial diagnosis, before any treatment was given.

Beta-chain TCR CDR3 regions were amplified from RNA transcripts. HTBI-primed first-round RT-PCR preceded second-round multiplex PCR. TCRdb recomputed calls from the multiplex PCR reads with MiXCR, one row per CDR3 protein. The profile shows 220,000 or so distinct CDR3 sequences, 20% to 25% of them singletons. Broader study findings: The model's ophthalmopathy progression predictions had just under 71% sensitivity and 72% to 75% specificity. Most expanded clonotypes in thyroid above 0.001 frequency also showed up in blood.

This CDR3 is 16 amino acids long. Germline V gene sequence: CDR1 MRHNA, CDR2 SNTAGT. This clonotype was obtained from a woman between 50 and 59 years old with Graves' ophthalmopathy. The J gene is TRBJ2-3, the V gene TRBV6-4; D is possibly TRBD2 (6 bases). Sequences were obtained from peripheral blood. The CDR3 DNA follows: TGTGCCAGCAGTCACTCCCCTGATCTAGCGACAGATACGCAGTATTTT. Amino acids: CASSHSPDLATDTQYF.